These 5 T cell receptor beta chains were sequenced from one sample in a study of T-cell memory formation after mild COVID-19. TCRdb recomputed calls from the 5' RACE reads with MiXCR, one row per CDR3 protein. Among some 300,000 distinct CDR3 sequences listed, 20% to 25% were seen once. Input material: PBMCs or a T cell subset sorted from them (not recorded which). The receptors were sampled from a man between 18 and 29 years old who had mild COVID-19 (a few samples of this study predate the infection). Cell type and time point are not known.

The CDR3 bases are TGCGCCAGCAGCCAAGTTTATCGAGGAGGCGACGAGCAGTACTTC. As protein: CASSQVYRGGDEQYF. This sequence joins TRBV4-3 and TRBJ2-7; D possibly corresponds to TRBD2 (5 bases). V was cut by 1 base and J by 5 bases, with 15 bases left in between. Per the germline V gene, CDR1 is LGHNA and CDR2 is YSLEER. CDR3 length: 15 amino acids.

The chain couples TRBV20-1 to TRBJ1-2, with TRBD1 identical over 10 bases. Germline assignment: CDR1 DFQATT and CDR2 SNEGSKA (reference sequence). The CDR3 runs to 14 residues. The trim removed 5 bases at V and 7 bases at J, leaving 10 bases unmatched. This chain's CDR3 is CSAEGDRGKGGYTF. The CDR3 bases are TGCAGTGCTGAAGGGGACAGGGGAAAGGGTGGCTACACCTTC.

This clonotype has more than one count but fewer than ten. The J gene is TRBJ2-5, the V gene TRBV7-9, with D hard to call. V was clipped by 6 bases and J by 3 bases, with 20 bases between them. The CDR3 has 16 amino acids. The germline V gene encodes CDR1 SEHNR and CDR2 FQNEAQ (reference sequence). The CDR3 coding sequence is TGTGCCAGCAGTACCACGTTTGGAGTGAGAGAAGAGACCCAGTACTTC. Protein product: CASSTTFGVREETQYF.

This sequence joins TRBV4-3 and TRBJ2-3; D unclear. Germline CDR1 LGHNA, CDR2 YSLEER. The CDR3 contains 16 residues. Trimming shortened V by 0 bases and J by 0 bases, and 10 bases separated the two germline ends. CDR3 region: CASSQECASSTDTQYF. DNA of the CDR3: TGCGCCAGCAGCCAAGAGTGCGCCTCTAGCACAGATACGCAGTATTTT.

V gene TRBV19 combines with J gene TRBJ2-6, with D uncertain. V lost 2 bases and J lost 0, with 8 bases in between. The CDR3 has 16 amino acids. Looked up from germline, CDR1 is LNHDA and CDR2 is SQIVND (reference sequence). The CDR3 loop is CASSIWSASGANVLTF. Written as DNA, the CDR3 is TGTGCCAGTAGTATATGGAGCGCCTCTGGGGCCAACGTCCTGACTTTC.